These 32 T cell receptor beta chains originate from one sample sequenced in a study of cytomegalovirus exposure and HLA in healthy donors. Primers included in the PCR were 60 Vbeta and 13 Jbeta primers. The protocol was immunoSEQ multiplex PCR, while the TCRdb copy is restricted to in-frame clones and leaves out a portion. The table lists roughly 70,000 clones, just over 75% of them singletons, with about 6% in the top ten. Input material: PBMCs. The receptor source for this set is a man aged 50 to 59 in good health and CMV-seronegative.

The V call is TRBV25-1, the J call TRBJ1-2, with D tentatively TRBD1 (5 bases). CDR1 and CDR2 (germline): MGHDK, SYGVNS. Trimming took off 2 bases at V and 7 bases at J, with 17 bases between the two ends. The CDR3 has 15 amino acids. DNA of the CDR3: TGTGCCAGCAGTGAAATTTCACCTCGTCAGGGTGGCTACACCTTC. Encoded protein: CASSEISPRQGGYTF.

V usage is TRBV30 and J usage is TRBJ1-5; 11 bases are shared with TRBD1. From germline, CDR1 is GTSNPN and CDR2 SVGIG (reference sequence). The V gene end was trimmed by 1 base and the J gene end by 5 bases; junction bases not matched to a gene: 13. The CDR3 runs to 18 residues. CDR3 nucleotide sequence: TGTGCCTGGAGTGCCGGGACAGGGGGGGTAATTAGGGATCAGCCCCAGCATTTT. It is translated as CAWSAGTGGVIRDQPQHF.

The chain joins TRBV9 to TRBJ2-6; the D is unclear. The V gene lost 4 bases and the J gene lost 4 bases, with 15 bases spanning the gap. From germline, CDR1 is SGDLS and CDR2 YYNGEE. CDR3 size: 16 residues. CDR3 DNA sequence: TGTGCCAGCAGCTTTCAACGAACAGCCGGGGCCAACGTCCTGACTTTC. Translation gives CASSFQRTAGANVLTF. Complete variable domain (other parts from reference TRBV9 and TRBJ2-6): DSGVTQTPKHLITATGQRVTLRCSPRSGDLSVYWYQQSLDQGLQFLIQYYNGEERAKGNILERFSAQQFPDLHSELNLSSLELGDSALYFCASSFQRTAGANVLTFGAGSRLTVL.

As concerns this clone: Within the sample, other DNA sequences also encode this same CDR3. The chain couples TRBV10-3 to TRBJ1-1; TRBD1 agrees at 8 bases. CDR3 length: 14 amino acids. With 6 bases clipped from V and 1 base from J, the junction kept 4 bases outside the gene matches. Germline CDR1 reads ENHRY; CDR2 reads SYGVKD. In DNA, the CDR3 is TGTGCCATCAGCGACAGGGGTGGGAACACTGAAGCTTTCTTT. It translates to CAISDRGGNTEAFF.

The rearrangement uses TRBV4-1 and TRBJ2-5; tentative D call: TRBD2 (5 bases). This CDR3 comprises 15 residues. Trimming cost V 0 bases and J 7 bases, with 15 bases left between them. The germline V gene has CDR1 MGHRA and CDR2 YSYEKL. Here the CDR3 DNA reads TGCGCCAGCAGCCAAGATCCGGCTACTCGGGGGACCCAGTACTTC. It codes for CASSQDPATRGTQYF.

V is TRBV6-5 and J is TRBJ2-3, with 10 nucleotides matching TRBD2. V shed 6 bases, J shed 7 bases, and the junction held 1 base outside the gene matches. The length of the CDR3 is 12 residues. The germline gives CDR1 MNHEY, CDR2 SVGAGI. CDR3 residues: CASRTSGNTQYF. In nucleotides, the CDR3 is TGTGCCAGCAGAACTAGCGGGAATACGCAGTATTTT.

The chain employs TRBV2 and TRBJ1-1, with 8 bases matching TRBD1. V was pared by 3 bases and J by 2 bases, with 5 bases of the junction left unmatched. The CDR3 runs to 15 residues. Per germline, CDR1 SNHLY and CDR2 FYNNEI. This chain's CDR3 is CASSDWTGHNTEAFF. For the CDR3, the DNA is TGTGCCAGCAGTGACTGGACAGGGCATAACACTGAAGCTTTCTTT. Combining the CDR3 with reference TRBV2 and TRBJ1-1 gives the whole variable domain EPEVTQTPSHQVTQMGQEVILRCVPISNHLYFYWYRQILGQKVEFLVSFYNNEISEKSEIFDDQFSVERPDGSNFTLKIRSTKLEDSAMYFCASSDWTGHNTEAFFGQGTRLTVV.

The chain couples TRBV30 to TRBJ2-1, with D possibly being TRBD1 (6 bases). The length of the CDR3 is 15 residues. Germline CDR1 is GTSNPN and CDR2 is SVGIG (reference sequence). Trimming removed 2 bases from V and 4 bases from J, with 15 bases in between. CDR3 coding DNA: TGTGCCTGGAGTCGAGGGGACATTGGATACAATGAGCAGTTCTTC. Protein sequence: CAWSRGDIGYNEQFF.

This sequence joins TRBV2 and TRBJ1-2; TRBD1 is a possible D gene (6 bases). CDR1 SNHLY and CDR2 FYNNEI come from the germline V gene. The CDR3 length is 13 residues. V was shortened by 4 bases and J by 3 bases, with 9 bases between the two germline ends. The CDR3 loop reads CASSAGQYYGYTF. The DNA for the CDR3 is TGTGCCAGCAGTGCAGGACAGTACTATGGCTACACCTTC.

This rearrangement joins TRBV10-3 to TRBJ2-7; 10 bases are a match to TRBD1. V gave up 0 bases and J gave up 5 bases; unmatched junction bases: 13. The CDR3 loop spans 18 amino acids. Germline lookup yields CDR1 ENHRY and CDR2 SYGVKD. CDR3 nucleotide sequence: TGTGCCATCAGTGAGTCACGAGGACCCGGGACAGGGGTACACGAGCAGTACTTC. As protein: CAISESRGPGTGVHEQYF.

V is TRBV5-1 and J is TRBJ2-7, with TRBD2 matching over 9 bases. Trimming at V came to 4 bases and at J to 6 bases, leaving 8 bases not matched to a gene. Germline CDR1 reads SGHRS; CDR2 reads YFSETQ. This CDR3 region has 14 residues. CDR3 protein: CASSPGSGSGEQYF. The DNA of the CDR3 is TGCGCCAGCAGCCCGGGTAGCGGGAGTGGCGAGCAGTACTTC.

In its sample, this clone was seen once. The V gene is TRBV10-3, the J gene TRBJ2-2, with D perhaps matching TRBD2 (5 bases). Germline CDR1 ENHRY, CDR2 SYGVKD. The CDR3 runs 14 residues. Trimming took off 2 bases at V and 4 bases at J, with 8 bases between the two ends. CDR3 residues: CAISELEGTGELFF. The CDR3 nucleotides read TGTGCCATCAGTGAGCTAGAGGGCACCGGGGAGCTGTTTTTT.

The genes are TRBV4-1 and TRBJ1-3, with D tentatively TRBD1 (5 bases). The CDR3 is 18 amino acids. Deletions cut 2 bases from V and 1 base from J, with 18 bases between. Germline CDR1 reads MGHRA; CDR2 reads YSYEKL. This chain's CDR3 is CASSQTGGQLTSGNTIYF. CDR3 coding DNA: TGCGCCAGCAGCCAAACAGGTGGCCAGTTGACGTCTGGAAACACCATATATTTT.

This clone appeared a single time. V is TRBV7-8 and J is TRBJ2-7; TRBD2 agrees at 12 bases. The V segment lost 8 bases and the J segment 6 bases; nucleotides outside the gene matches: 5. Germline loops: CDR1 SGHVS, CDR2 FQNEAQ. The CDR3 has 13 amino acids. The CDR3 DNA reads TGTGCCAGCGGTCTAGCGGGAGGGGGCGAGCAGTACTTC. As protein: CASGLAGGGEQYF.

The rearrangement links TRBV18 to TRBJ2-5; D perhaps matches TRBD2 (6 bases). The CDR3 length is 16 residues. Trimming removed 1 base at V and 0 bases at J, with 12 bases between. The germline gives CDR1 KGHSH, CDR2 LQKENI. The CDR3 DNA reads as TGTGCCAGCTCACCACTTTGGGGCGGGAACCAAGAGACCCAGTACTTC. Protein product: CASSPLWGGNQETQYF.

This clone was observed a single time. This chain joins TRBV29-1 and TRBJ2-2; maybe TRBD1 (5 bases). The germline V gene has CDR1 SQVTM and CDR2 ANQGSEA. The CDR3 totals 13 residues. V was trimmed by 4 bases and J by 6 bases, leaving 12 bases between them. As DNA, the CDR3 is TGCAGCGTTGTAGGGGAAATGGCCGGGGAGCTGTTTTTT. As protein: CSVVGEMAGELFF.

The CDR3 bases are TGTGCCAGCAGTTCGGACAGCTACCTAGGCGATGAGCAGTTCTTC. This translates into CASSSDSYLGDEQFF. This chain links TRBV6-5 with TRBJ2-1; possible D gene TRBD1, 6 bases. Trimming left V 4 bases short and J 8 bases short, with 18 bases between. CDR1 and CDR2 from the germline V gene are MNHEY and SVGAGI. The length of the CDR3 is 15 residues.

V gene TRBV4-3 combines with J gene TRBJ2-7; 7 bases map to TRBD1. The germline V gene encodes CDR1 LGHNA and CDR2 YSLEER. J was trimmed by 4 bases and V by 3 bases; bases with no gene match: 3. CDR3 length: 13 residues. Written as DNA, the CDR3 is TGCGCCAGCAGCCAGGCCAGGGGGTACGAGCAGTACTTC. This sequence encodes CASSQARGYEQYF.

This chain joins TRBV29-1 and TRBJ1-2; no reliable D call. The germline V gene has CDR1 SQVTM and CDR2 ANQGSEA. CDR3 length: 13 amino acids. Trimming removed 4 bases from V and 7 bases from J, with 16 bases in between. The CDR3 sequence is CSVALGGVGGYTF. The CDR3 nucleotides are TGCAGCGTTGCGCTGGGAGGCGTAGGTGGCTACACCTTC.

V usage is TRBV7-2 and J usage is TRBJ2-4; D might be TRBD2 (6 bases). Trimming removed 4 bases at V and 8 bases at J, with 6 bases between. Germline V gene data show CDR1 as SGHTA and CDR2 as FQGNSA. This CDR3 has 11 amino acids. Here the CDR3 reads CASSSGDIQYF. CDR3 bases: TGTGCCAGCAGCTCGGGGGACATTCAGTACTTC.

This clone was counted a few times. This rearrangement joins TRBV7-3 to TRBJ1-1; TRBD1 might be the D (5 bases). V shed 2 bases and J shed 4 bases, with 11 bases lying between them. Germline V gives CDR1 SGHTA, CDR2 FQGTGA. The CDR3 is 14 residues long. CDR3 sequence reads: CASSLDKGATEAFF. The CDR3 region has the DNA TGTGCCAGCAGCTTAGATAAAGGGGCCACTGAAGCTTTCTTT. The full variable domain, in which reference TRBV7-3 and TRBJ1-1 provide the parts outside the CDR3, is GAGVSQTPSNKVTEKGKYVELRCDPISGHTALYWYRQSLGQGPEFLIYFQGTGAADDSGLPNDRFFAVRPEGSVSTLKIQRTERGDSAVYLCASSLDKGATEAFFGQGTRLTVV.

Remarks on this clone: This CDR3 is also generated by other DNA sequences in the sample. The chain is built from TRBV5-1 and TRBJ1-4, with TRBD1 identical over 9 bases. Germline values: CDR1 SGHRS, CDR2 YFSETQ. This CDR3 has 15 residues. J gave up 5 bases and V 4 bases, and 6 bases lay outside the gene matches. The CDR3, as DNA: TGCGCCAGCAGCGGGGGGGACAGGGCCAATGAAAAACTGTTTTTT. Protein: CASSGGDRANEKLFF.

The chain recombines TRBV6-5 with TRBJ2-3, with 9 bases aligning to TRBD1. The CDR3 totals 16 residues. V lost 4 bases, J lost 3 bases, and 8 bases stayed unmatched. In germline, CDR1 is MNHEY, CDR2 SVGAGI. Here the CDR3 DNA reads TGTGCCAGCAGTTCAACCGGGACAGGGTTGACAGATACGCAGTATTTT. As protein: CASSSTGTGLTDTQYF.

This chain connects TRBV6-5 to TRBJ2-1, with D tentatively TRBD2 (5 bases). Germline values: CDR1 MNHEY, CDR2 SVGAGI. V was cut by 6 bases and J by 5 bases, with 5 bases left in between. The CDR3 length is 11 residues. The CDR3 DNA sequence: TGTGCCAGCAGGCGGGACAATGAGCAGTTCTTC. Translation: CASRRDNEQFF.

The rearrangement joins TRBV27 to TRBJ2-5; D might be TRBD1 (5 bases). The CDR3 is 15 residues long. V was cut by 6 bases and J by 5 bases, with 19 bases left in between. The germline V gene has CDR1 MNHEY and CDR2 SMNVEV (reference sequence). CDR3 in amino acids: CASSFTGSRWETQYF. As DNA, the CDR3 is TGTGCCAGCAGCTTTACAGGTTCAAGATGGGAGACCCAGTACTTC.

The V gene is TRBV4-1, the J gene TRBJ2-5, with D tentatively TRBD1 (7 bases). The germline V gene has CDR1 MGHRA and CDR2 YSYEKL. The CDR3 sequence is 13 residues long. The V end was cut by 4 bases, the J end by 4 bases, with 10 bases between. In DNA form, the CDR3 reads TGCGCCAGCAGCCGGCAGGGGGGAGAGACCCAGTACTTC. This sequence encodes CASSRQGGETQYF.

This chain connects TRBV7-9 to TRBJ2-5; 14 positions agree with TRBD2. In germline, CDR1 is SEHNR, CDR2 FQNEAQ (reference sequence). The CDR3 contains 15 residues. The V and J ends lost 7 bases and 4 bases, in that order; junction bases with no gene match: 5. In nucleotides, the CDR3 is TGTGCCAGCAACATGGGACTAGCGGGAGTAGAGACCCAGTACTTC. The encoded protein is CASNMGLAGVETQYF.

This CDR3 is CAWKRLANTEAFF. The CDR3 region has the DNA TGTGCCTGGAAGAGGCTGGCGAACACTGAAGCTTTCTTT. The chain combines TRBV30 with TRBJ1-1; D remains ambiguous. Trimming stripped 4 bases from V and 1 base from J, with 10 bases between. The CDR3 is made up of 13 amino acids. Germline V gene lookup returns CDR1 GTSNPN and CDR2 SVGIG (reference sequence).

The rearrangement joins TRBV5-4 to TRBJ2-5; 11 bases align to TRBD2. Germline-derived CDR1 and CDR2 are SGHNT and YYREEE (reference sequence). Trimming cost V 4 bases and J 5 bases; bases outside gene matches: 7. The CDR3 covers 15 residues. Here the CDR3 DNA reads TGTGCCAGCAGCCGAACTAGCGGGAGTTCCGAGACCCAGTACTTC. As protein: CASSRTSGSSETQYF. Combining the CDR3 with reference TRBV5-4 and TRBJ2-5 gives the whole variable domain ETGVTQSPTHLIKTRGQQVTLRCSSQSGHNTVSWYQQALGQGPQFIFQYYREEENGRGNFPPRFSGLQFPNYSSELNVNALELDDSALYLCASSRTSGSSETQYFGPGTRLLVL.

The chain links TRBV7-9 to TRBJ2-5; D possibly corresponds to TRBD2 (5 bases). CDR1 and CDR2 from the germline V gene are SEHNR and FQNEAQ (reference sequence). The CDR3 consists of 16 residues. V gave up 5 bases and J gave up 1 base, with 17 bases separating them. The CDR3 loop reads CASSMREHSFQETQYF. CDR3 bases: TGTGCCAGCAGCATGAGGGAGCACTCGTTCCAAGAGACCCAGTACTTC.

The chain combines TRBV15 with TRBJ1-2; tentative D call: TRBD1 (5 bases). Trimming took off 0 bases at V and 3 bases at J, with 17 bases between the two ends. Germline V gene data show CDR1 as LNHNV and CDR2 as YYDKDF (reference sequence). The CDR3 has 17 amino acids. CDR3: CATSRDIRGLSHYGYTF. DNA for the CDR3: TGTGCCACCAGCAGAGATATAAGGGGACTGTCCCACTATGGCTACACCTTC.

The genes are TRBV6-5 and TRBJ2-7; 9 bases are shared with TRBD1. The CDR3 is 12 amino acids. Germline values: CDR1 MNHEY, CDR2 SVGAGI. V shed 9 bases and J 5 bases; nucleotides not matched to a gene: 5. The CDR3 DNA reads as TGTGCCAGTGGGACAGGGTCCCACGAGCAGTACTTC. Translated: CASGTGSHEQYF.